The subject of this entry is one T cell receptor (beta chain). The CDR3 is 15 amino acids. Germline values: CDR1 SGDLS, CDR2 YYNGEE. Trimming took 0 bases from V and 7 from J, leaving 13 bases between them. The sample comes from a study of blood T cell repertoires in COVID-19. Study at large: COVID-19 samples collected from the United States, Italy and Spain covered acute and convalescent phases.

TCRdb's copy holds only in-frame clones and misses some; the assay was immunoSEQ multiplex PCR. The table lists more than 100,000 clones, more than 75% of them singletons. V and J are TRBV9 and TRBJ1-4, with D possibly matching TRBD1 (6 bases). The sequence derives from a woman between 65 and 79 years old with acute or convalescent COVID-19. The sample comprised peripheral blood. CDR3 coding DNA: TGTGCCAGCAGCGTAGAGGCAGGGGATCGTGAAAAACTGTTTTTT. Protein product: CASSVEAGDREKLFF.